This TCR beta chain was identified during a study of T-cell memory formation after mild COVID-19. Study results and caveats: Clones that contracted clustered mainly in CM and EM if CD4+ and in EMRA if CD8+. A subset of responding clones appeared in pre-infection memory, suggesting cross-reactive memory joined.

V gave up 3 bases and J gave up 5 bases, with 7 bases separating them. In germline, CDR1 is KGHSH, CDR2 LQKENI. The CDR3 sequence is 12 residues long. One entry per CDR3 protein results from TCRdb running MiXCR on the 5' RACE reads. Of 400,000 or so distinct CDR3 sequences in the sample, 15% to 25% were seen once. As regards this clonotype: Its antigen remains unidentified.

Sample: PBMCs or a T cell subset sorted from them (not recorded which). The rearrangement uses TRBV18 and TRBJ2-5, with no clear D. This TCR came from an adult woman who had mild COVID-19 (a few samples of this study predate the infection). Cell type and time point are not known. CDR3 amino acids: CASSPSVETQYF. Here the CDR3 DNA reads TGTGCCAGCTCACCTTCGGTTGAGACCCAGTACTTC.